Following are 9 T cell receptor beta chains from one sample sequenced in a study of CD8 T cells in ankylosing spondylitis. Each CDR3 protein is one row after TCRdb ran MiXCR on the 5' RACE reads. The sample contains roughly 150,000 distinct CDR3 sequences, about 7% of which appear only once. Sequenced material: blood, either unsorted or a sorted T cell fraction (not recorded which). The receptors stem from a female donor with ankylosing spondylitis or in good health (not recorded which).

In its sample, this clonotype was seen a few times. The chain employs TRBV29-1 and TRBJ1-2; D remains unclear. Germline CDR1 and CDR2: SQVTM and ANQGSEA. The CDR3 is 13 residues long. Trimming cost V 2 bases and J 5 bases, with 12 bases left between them. DNA of the CDR3: TGCAGCGTTGAAAAAGGACCCGCTTATGGCTACACCTTC. Encoded protein: CSVEKGPAYGYTF.

Ten or more counts support this clonotype. The V call is TRBV2, the J call TRBJ2-1, with a tentative D call TRBD1 (6 bases). CDR1 and CDR2 from the germline V gene are SNHLY and FYNNEI. V lost 7 bases, J lost 15 bases, and 19 bases lay in between. The CDR3 has 12 amino acids. In nucleotides, the CDR3 is TGTGCCAGCACCAAACAGGGCTCTTTACTGTTCTTC. This encodes CASTKQGSLLFF.

The sample holds many counts of this clonotype. The rearrangement links TRBV28 to TRBJ1-6, with D hard to call. Germline values: CDR1 MDHEN, CDR2 SYDVKM. The length of the CDR3 is 11 residues. V was shortened by 5 bases and J by 11 bases, with 7 bases between the two germline ends. In DNA, the CDR3 is TGTGCCAGCAGTGGGAGGGCACCCCTCCACTTT. It yields the protein CASSGRAPLHF.

This clonotype was recorded many times. This chain connects TRBV20-1 to TRBJ1-2; TRBD1 matches at 7 bases. From germline, CDR1 is DFQATT and CDR2 SNEGSKA (reference sequence). The CDR3 loop spans 15 amino acids. J gave up 2 bases and V 3 bases, and 9 bases lay outside the gene matches. CDR3 residues: CSASADRDWNYGYTF. CDR3 in DNA: TGCAGTGCTAGCGCCGACAGGGATTGGAACTATGGCTACACCTTC.

This clonotype was seen ten or more times. CDR3 in DNA: TGCGCCAGCAGGGAAATGAGGACAGGGGTCACTGAAGCTTTCTTT. Protein sequence: CASREMRTGVTEAFF. The rearrangement uses TRBV5-1 and TRBJ1-1, with 9 bases that match TRBD1. Losses at the gene ends were 5 bases for V and 4 bases for J; bases not matched to a gene: 9. The CDR3 is 15 residues long. Germline-derived CDR1 and CDR2 are SGHRS and YFSETQ.

This clonotype turned up a few times. The chain employs TRBV20-1 and TRBJ2-7, with D perhaps assigned TRBD1 or TRBD2 (5 bases each). Trimming removed 3 bases at V and 4 bases at J, with 31 bases between. Germline V lookup: CDR1 DFQATT, CDR2 SNEGSKA (reference sequence). The CDR3 is made up of 19 amino acids. The CDR3 protein is CSASTRGVRQLTVRYEQYF. The CDR3, as DNA: TGCAGTGCTAGTACACGAGGGGTGCGACAGCTAACGGTGAGATACGAGCAGTACTTC.

Only a few counts were recorded for this clonotype. The genes are TRBV7-9 and TRBJ2-7; D is perhaps TRBD2 (5 bases). V was pared by 4 bases and J by 7 bases, with 14 bases between. The CDR3 covers 13 residues. Germline values: CDR1 SEHNR, CDR2 FQNEAQ (reference sequence). The CDR3 loop is CASSSKSGIEQYF. DNA for the CDR3: TGTGCCAGCAGCTCGAAGTCGGGGATTGAGCAGTACTTC.

Ten or more counts support this clonotype. This rearrangement joins TRBV7-6 to TRBJ2-3, with TRBD2 matching 8 bases. Germline V gene lookup returns CDR1 SGHVS and CDR2 FNYEAQ. The CDR3 contains 15 residues. V shed 5 bases, J shed 3 bases, and the junction held 7 bases outside the gene matches. CDR3 coding DNA: TGTGCCAGCAGCCCCTTACTAGCGGCGACAGATACGCAGTATTTT. Amino acids: CASSPLLAATDTQYF. Filled out from reference TRBV7-6 and TRBJ2-3, the complete variable domain reads GAGVSQSPRYKVTKRGQDVALRCDPISGHVSLYWYRQALGQGPEFLTYFNYEAQQDKSGLPNDRFSAERPEGSISTLTIQRTEQRDSAMYRCASSPLLAATDTQYFGPGTRLTVL.

The chain couples TRBV30 to TRBJ1-1, with D possibly being TRBD1 (5 bases). From germline, CDR1 is GTSNPN and CDR2 SVGIG (reference sequence). CDR3 length: 12 amino acids. Trimming removed 7 bases at V and 1 base at J, with 10 bases between. CDR3 DNA sequence: TGTGCCTCGGGACGGACGAACACTGAAGCTTTCTTT. It codes for CASGRTNTEAFF.